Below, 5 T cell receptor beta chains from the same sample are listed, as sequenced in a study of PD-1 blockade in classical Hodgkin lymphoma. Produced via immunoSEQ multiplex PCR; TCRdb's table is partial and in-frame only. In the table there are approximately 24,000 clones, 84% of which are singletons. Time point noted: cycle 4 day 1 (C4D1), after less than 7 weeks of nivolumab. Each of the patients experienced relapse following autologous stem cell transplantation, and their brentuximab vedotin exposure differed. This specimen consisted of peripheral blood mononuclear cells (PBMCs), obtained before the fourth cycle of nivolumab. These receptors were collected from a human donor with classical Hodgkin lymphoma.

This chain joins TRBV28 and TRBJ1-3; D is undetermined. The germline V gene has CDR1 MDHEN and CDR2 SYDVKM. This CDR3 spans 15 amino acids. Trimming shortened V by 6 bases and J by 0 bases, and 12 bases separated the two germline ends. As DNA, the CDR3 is TGTGCCAGCAGCCTGGGGTACCTCTCTGGAAACACCATATATTTT. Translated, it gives CASSLGYLSGNTIYF.

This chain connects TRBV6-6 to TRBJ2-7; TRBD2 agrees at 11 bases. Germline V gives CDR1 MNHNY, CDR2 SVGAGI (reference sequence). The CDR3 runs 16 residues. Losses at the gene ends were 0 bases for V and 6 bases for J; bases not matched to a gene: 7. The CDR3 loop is CASSYSPSGGLTEQYF. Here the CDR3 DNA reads TGTGCCAGCAGTTACTCCCCTAGCGGGGGGTTAACCGAGCAGTACTTC.

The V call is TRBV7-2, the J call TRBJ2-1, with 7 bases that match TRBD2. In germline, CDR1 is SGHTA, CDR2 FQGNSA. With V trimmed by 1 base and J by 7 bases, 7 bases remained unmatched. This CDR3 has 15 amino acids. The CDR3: CASSLEGLVGNEQFF. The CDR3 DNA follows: TGTGCCAGCAGCTTAGAAGGACTAGTGGGGAATGAGCAGTTCTTC.

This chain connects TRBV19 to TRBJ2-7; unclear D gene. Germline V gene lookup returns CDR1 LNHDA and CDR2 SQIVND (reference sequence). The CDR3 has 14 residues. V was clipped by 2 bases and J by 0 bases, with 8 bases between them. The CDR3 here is CASSISGVSYEQYF. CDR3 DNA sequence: TGTGCCAGTAGTATATCTGGGGTCTCCTACGAGCAGTACTTC.

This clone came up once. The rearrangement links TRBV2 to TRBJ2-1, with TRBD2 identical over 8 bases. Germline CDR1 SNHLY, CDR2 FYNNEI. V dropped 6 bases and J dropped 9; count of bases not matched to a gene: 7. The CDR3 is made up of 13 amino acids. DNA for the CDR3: TGTGCCAGCAGCGATGGACTAGCCCTTGAGCAGTTCTTC. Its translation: CASSDGLALEQFF.